This T cell receptor beta chain was identified during a study of T cells in Graves' hyperthyroidism and ophthalmopathy. Study-level results: Blood also carried most thyroid clonotypes expanded above 0.001.

Germline V gives CDR1 PRHDT, CDR2 FYEKMQ (reference sequence). The CDR3 is 20 amino acids. The trim removed 8 bases at V and 5 bases at J, leaving 23 bases unmatched. TCR beta CDR3 sequences were amplified from RNA transcripts. An initial round of RT-PCR targeting the TCR CDR3 relied on the HTBI primer set. TCRdb used MiXCR to reprocess the multiplex PCR reads, holding one entry per CDR3 protein. The sample contains about 600,000 distinct CDR3 sequences, around 13% of which appear only once. This clonotype has only a few counts. The target antigen is unknown. Material: blood. The chain combines TRBV13 with TRBJ2-7, with TRBD2 identical over 14 bases. This clonotype originated in a woman aged 50 to 60 with Graves' ophthalmopathy. This CDR3 reads CASGIKGLAGVGIRSHEQYF. CDR3 DNA sequence: TGTGCCAGCGGGATAAAGGGACTAGCGGGAGTTGGAATTCGGTCCCACGAGCAGTACTTC. The complete variable domain, with remaining parts taken from reference TRBV13 and TRBJ2-7, reads AAGVIQSPRHLIKEKRETATLKCYPIPRHDTVYWYQQGPGQDPQFLISFYEKMQSDKGSIPDRFSAQQFSDYHSELNMSSLELGDSALYFCASGIKGLAGVGIRSHEQYFGPGTRLTVT.